This TCR beta chain is drawn from a study of blood T cells in healthy people across ages. With a J-beta primer mix and a sample-barcoded 5' primer, a second PCR ran about 6 to 11 cycles. TCRdb ran MiXCR on the 5' RACE reads and lists one entry per CDR3 protein. This sample has around 1,900,000 distinct CDR3 sequences, with approximately 40% found just once. CDR1 is DFQATT and CDR2 is SNEGSKA in the germline V gene (reference sequence). V lost 3 bases and J lost 0, with 15 bases in between. The CDR3 loop spans 17 amino acids. The J gene is TRBJ2-6, the V gene TRBV20-1, with D uncertain. The material sequenced was blood. This sequence originates from a human donor in good health. This CDR3 reads CSARDPNSHSGANVLTF. As DNA, the CDR3 is TGCAGTGCTAGGGACCCTAACTCACACTCTGGGGCCAACGTCCTGACTTTC.